The sequence of this T cell receptor (beta chain) was determined in a study of shared clonotypes between healthy human individuals. Assay: immunoSEQ multiplex PCR; the TCRdb copy retains only in-frame clones and omits some. The table shows about 2.4 million clones, with roughly 93% occurring only once. Losses at the gene ends were 4 bases for V and 1 base for J; bases not matched to a gene: 7. This CDR3 is 16 amino acids long. In germline, CDR1 is SGHRS, CDR2 YFSETQ. A note on this clone: The same CDR3 arises from other DNA sequences in this sample as well.

The rearrangement joins TRBV5-1 to TRBJ1-1; TRBD1 aligns across 10 bases. The sequencing sample was made of naive CD4+ T cells from PBMCs. Subset reported: CD45RA+ positively selected. The receptor's source is a man aged 18 to 30 in good health. Some clones in this sample may be carry-over from other donors' samples. This CDR3 reads CASSTRQGAPNTEAFF. CDR3 sequence (DNA): TGCGCCAGCAGCACAAGACAGGGGGCGCCGAACACTGAAGCTTTCTTT.